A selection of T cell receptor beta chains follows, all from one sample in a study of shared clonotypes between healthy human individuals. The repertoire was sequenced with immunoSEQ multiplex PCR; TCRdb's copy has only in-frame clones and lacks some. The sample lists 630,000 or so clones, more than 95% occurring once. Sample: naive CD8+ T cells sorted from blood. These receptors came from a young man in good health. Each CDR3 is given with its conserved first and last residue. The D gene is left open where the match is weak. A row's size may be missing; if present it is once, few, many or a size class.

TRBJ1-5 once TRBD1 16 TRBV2 CASSEGQVGQHQPQHF TGTGCCAGCAGTGAGGGACAGGTCGGTCAACATCAGCCCCAGCATTTT
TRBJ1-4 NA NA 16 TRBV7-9 CASSLAVSGPNEKLFF TGTGCCAGCAGCTTAGCGGTTTCGGGACCTAATGAAAAACTGTTTTTT
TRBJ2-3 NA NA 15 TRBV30 CAWSADPTSTDTQYF TGTGCCTGGAGCGCTGACCCAACTAGCACAGATACGCAGTATTTT
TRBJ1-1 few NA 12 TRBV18 CASSGRQIEAFF TGTGCCAGCTCGGGCCGACAGATTGAAGCTTTCTTT
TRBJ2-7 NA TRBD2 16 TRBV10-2 CASSSPRGSGPYEQYF TGCGCCAGCAGTTCCCCGCGCGGGAGCGGACCCTACGAGCAGTACTTC
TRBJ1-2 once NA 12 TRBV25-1 CASSGGADGYTF TGTGCCAGCAGCGGGGGCGCGGATGGCTACACCTTC
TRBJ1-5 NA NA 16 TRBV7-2 CASSFEVGDSNQPQHF TGTGCCAGCAGCTTTGAGGTAGGGGATAGCAATCAGCCCCAGCATTTT
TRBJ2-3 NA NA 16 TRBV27 CASSLSGSNPKYTQYF TGTGCCAGCAGTTTATCTGGCTCCAACCCGAAATACACGCAGTATTTT
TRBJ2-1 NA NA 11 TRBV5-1 CASSLNHEQFF TGCGCCAGCAGCTTGAATCATGAGCAGTTCTTC
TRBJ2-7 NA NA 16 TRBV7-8 CASSSNIRDGIYEQYF TGTGCCAGCAGCTCGAATATCCGAGACGGCATATACGAGCAGTACTTC
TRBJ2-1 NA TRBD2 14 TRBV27 CATMYGGRHNEQFF TGTGCCACCATGTACGGGGGGAGGCACAATGAGCAGTTCTTC
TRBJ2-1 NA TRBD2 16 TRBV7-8 CASSLVFLAGYNEQFF TGTGCCAGCAGCTTAGTTTTTCTAGCGGGTTACAATGAGCAGTTCTTC
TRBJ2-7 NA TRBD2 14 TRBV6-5 CASSYGLADGEQYF TGTGCCAGCAGTTATGGCCTAGCGGATGGGGAGCAGTACTTC
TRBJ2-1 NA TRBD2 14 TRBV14 CASSQLAGWNEQFF TGTGCCAGCAGCCAGCTAGCGGGATGGAATGAGCAGTTCTTC
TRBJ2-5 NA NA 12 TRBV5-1 CASSFYQETQYF TGCGCCAGCAGCTTTTACCAAGAGACCCAGTACTTC
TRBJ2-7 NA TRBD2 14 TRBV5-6 CASSSERESYEQYF TGTGCCAGCAGCTCCGAGCGGGAATCCTACGAGCAGTACTTC
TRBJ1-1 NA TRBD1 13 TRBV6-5 CASSQGQYTEAFF TGTGCCAGCAGTCAGGGACAGTACACTGAAGCTTTCTTT
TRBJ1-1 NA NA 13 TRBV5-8 CASSFMETPEAFF TGTGCCAGCAGCTTTATGGAAACACCTGAAGCTTTCTTT
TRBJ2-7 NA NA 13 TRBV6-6 CASSHGSSYEQYF TGTGCCAGCAGCCACGGGAGCTCCTACGAGCAGTACTTC
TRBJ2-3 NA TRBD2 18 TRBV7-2 CASLWGASGRAGTDTQYF TGTGCCAGCCTCTGGGGCGCTAGCGGGAGGGCCGGGACAGATACGCAGTATTTT
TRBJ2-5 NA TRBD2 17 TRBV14 CASSRVETGGPVETQYF TGTGCCAGCAGCCGAGTGGAAACGGGAGGGCCCGTGGAGACCCAGTACTTC
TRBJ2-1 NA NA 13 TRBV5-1 CASSGGTAYEQFF TGCGCCAGCAGCGGGGGGACTGCTTATGAGCAGTTCTTC
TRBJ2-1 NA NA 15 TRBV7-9 CASSLVPGRGNEQFF TGTGCCAGCAGCTTAGTACCCGGGAGAGGCAATGAGCAGTTCTTC
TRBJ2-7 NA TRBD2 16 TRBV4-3 CASSQGGSGRSYEQYF TGCGCCAGCAGCCAAGGTGGTAGCGGGAGGTCTTACGAGCAGTACTTC
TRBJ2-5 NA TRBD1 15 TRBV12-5 CASGLGDSTDETQYF TGTGCTAGTGGTTTGGGGGACAGCACAGATGAGACCCAGTACTTC
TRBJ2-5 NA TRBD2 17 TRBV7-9 CASSPGAGGIAEETQYF TGTGCCAGCAGCCCTGGGGCGGGGGGGATCGCCGAAGAGACCCAGTACTTC
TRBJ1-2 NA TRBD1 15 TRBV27 CASSLSKGGQEGYTF TGTGCCAGCAGTTTATCGAAGGGGGGACAGGAGGGCTACACCTTC
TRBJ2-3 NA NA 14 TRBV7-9 CASSAQERRNTQYF TGTGCCAGCAGCGCCCAGGAGCGAAGGAATACGCAGTATTTT
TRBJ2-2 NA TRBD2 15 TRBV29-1 CSVTRTSENTGELFF TGCAGCGTCACCCGGACTAGCGAGAACACCGGGGAGCTGTTTTTT
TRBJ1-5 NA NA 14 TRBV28 CASSQGYSNQPQHF TGTGCCAGCAGCCAGGGTTATAGCAATCAGCCCCAGCATTTT
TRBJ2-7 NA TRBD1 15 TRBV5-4 CASSLAPGGPYEQYF TGTGCCAGCAGCTTGGCGCCAGGGGGTCCCTACGAGCAGTACTTC
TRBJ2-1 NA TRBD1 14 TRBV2 CASRGDRGRGEQFF TGTGCCAGCAGGGGGGACAGGGGGCGCGGTGAGCAGTTCTTC
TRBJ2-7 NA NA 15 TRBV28 CASSLPRETSVEQYF TGTGCCAGCAGTCTCCCCCGTGAGACGTCGGTGGAGCAGTACTTC
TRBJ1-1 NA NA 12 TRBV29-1 CSIRQVTTEAFF TGCAGCATCCGCCAGGTGACCACTGAAGCTTTCTTT
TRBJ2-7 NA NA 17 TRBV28 CASSFPVTEIASYEQYF TGTGCCAGCAGTTTCCCTGTGACGGAGATAGCCTCCTACGAGCAGTACTTC
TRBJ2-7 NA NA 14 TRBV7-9 CASSPDSGPYEQYF TGTGCCAGCAGCCCGGACAGTGGGCCATACGAGCAGTACTTC
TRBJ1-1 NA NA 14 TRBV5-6 CASSSGLTHTEAFF TGTGCCAGCAGCTCGGGACTCACACACACTGAAGCTTTCTTT